These T cell receptor beta chains were read from a single sample in a study of blood T cell repertoires in COVID-19. Using immunoSEQ multiplex PCR, the repertoire was profiled, and TCRdb retains in-frame clones only, with some absent. The sample has approximately 190,000 clones; about 80% are singletons. The sample taken for sequencing was peripheral blood. The receptors shown here come from a woman aged 55 to 70 with COVID-19, enrolled during active disease. Both conserved end residues are part of each CDR3. A D gene is named only where the DNA matches it firmly. Clone size, where shown, is once, few, many, or a class for clones that have expanded.

clone size: -
D gene: -
J gene: TRBJ2-1
V gene: TRBV6-2/TRBV6-3
CDR3 DNA: TGTGCCAGCACCCCCCTCCGGGGGGCGGGTAAGCAGTTCTTC
CDR3 protein: CASTPLRGAGKQFF

clone size: -
D gene: TRBD1
J gene: TRBJ2-7
V gene: TRBV18
CDR3 DNA: TGTGCCAGCTCACAGAGCCGGGACAGGGACTACGAGCAGTACTTC
CDR3 protein: CASSQSRDRDYEQYF

clone size: -
D gene: -
J gene: TRBJ1-5
V gene: TRBV19
CDR3 DNA: TGTGCCACCCGACGGGGGGACAACAGCAATCAGCCCCAGCATTTT
CDR3 protein: CATRRGDNSNQPQHF

clone size: -
D gene: -
J gene: TRBJ1-6
V gene: TRBV3-1/TRBV3-2
CDR3 DNA: TGTGCCAGCAGCCAAAGGAGGGGATCCTATAATTCACCCCTCCACTTT
CDR3 protein: CASSQRRGSYNSPLHF

clone size: -
D gene: TRBD1
J gene: TRBJ1-1
V gene: TRBV3-1/TRBV3-2
CDR3 DNA: TGTGCCAGCAGCCAAGCCCCAGGGGGCCCGAACACTGAAGCTTTCTTT
CDR3 protein: CASSQAPGGPNTEAFF

clone size: -
D gene: -
J gene: TRBJ1-1
V gene: TRBV18
CDR3 DNA: TGTGCCAGCTCACCATCAAGGGGGTCAGGGGACACTGAAGCTTTCTTT
CDR3 protein: CASSPSRGSGDTEAFF

clone size: -
D gene: TRBD1
J gene: TRBJ2-2
V gene: TRBV19
CDR3 DNA: TGTGCCAGTAGTAAGACAGGGGGGGACACCGGGGAGCTGTTTTTT
CDR3 protein: CASSKTGGDTGELFF

clone size: -
D gene: -
J gene: TRBJ1-5
V gene: TRBV4-1
CDR3 DNA: TGCGCCAGCAGCCAAGCCGGCGGGAATAGCAATCAGCCCCAGCATTTT
CDR3 protein: CASSQAGGNSNQPQHF

clone size: -
D gene: -
J gene: TRBJ2-5
V gene: TRBV14
CDR3 DNA: TGTGCCAGCAGCCAGAGGGATGGCTCGAGGGAGACCCAGTACTTC
CDR3 protein: CASSQRDGSRETQYF

clone size: -
D gene: -
J gene: TRBJ1-5
V gene: TRBV29-1
CDR3 DNA: TGCAGCGTTAGAGGAGGGCCCTATCAGCCCCAGCATTTT
CDR3 protein: CSVRGGPYQPQHF

clone size: -
D gene: TRBD2
J gene: TRBJ2-1
V gene: TRBV19
CDR3 DNA: TGTGCCAGTAGTCCGAGAGCGGGGGGGTTCCGGGAGCAGTTCTTC
CDR3 protein: CASSPRAGGFREQFF

clone size: -
D gene: TRBD1
J gene: TRBJ1-2
V gene: TRBV7-8
CDR3 DNA: TGTGCCAGCAGCTCCCAACCGGGACAGTATGGCTACACCTTC
CDR3 protein: CASSSQPGQYGYTF

clone size: -
D gene: -
J gene: TRBJ2-5
V gene: TRBV19
CDR3 DNA: TGTGCCAGTAGTACGAGGGCTCAAGAGACCCAGTACTTC
CDR3 protein: CASSTRAQETQYF

clone size: few
D gene: TRBD1
J gene: TRBJ1-5
V gene: TRBV7-6
CDR3 DNA: TGTGCCAGCAGCCCAGGGGGCACCTTATATAGCAATCAGCCCCAGCATTTT
CDR3 protein: CASSPGGTLYSNQPQHF

clone size: -
D gene: -
J gene: TRBJ1-1
V gene: TRBV5-1
CDR3 DNA: TGCGCCAGCAGCCCCGAAACGGGAAACACTGAAGCTTTCTTT
CDR3 protein: CASSPETGNTEAFF

clone size: -
D gene: TRBD1
J gene: TRBJ1-2
V gene: TRBV7-9
CDR3 DNA: TGTGCCAGCAGCTCACAGGGGCACCGAGGCGTCTATGGCTACACCTTC
CDR3 protein: CASSSQGHRGVYGYTF

clone size: -
D gene: -
J gene: TRBJ2-3
V gene: TRBV10-1
CDR3 DNA: TGCGCCAGCAGTGAGTCTGCGGGGGCCGTAGATACGCAGTATTTT
CDR3 protein: CASSESAGAVDTQYF

clone size: -
D gene: TRBD2
J gene: TRBJ2-7
V gene: TRBV28
CDR3 DNA: TGTGCCAGCGGACCTAGTAGCGGGAGTATATTATACGAGCAGTACTTC
CDR3 protein: CASGPSSGSILYEQYF

clone size: -
D gene: TRBD1
J gene: TRBJ1-2
V gene: TRBV5-5
CDR3 DNA: TGTGCCAGCAGCTTGCGTCAGGGGGTCTATGGCTACACCTTC
CDR3 protein: CASSLRQGVYGYTF

clone size: once
D gene: -
J gene: TRBJ1-4
V gene: TRBV28
CDR3 DNA: TGTGCCAGCAGTTTATCCCGACAGTCTAATGAAAAACTGTTTTTT
CDR3 protein: CASSLSRQSNEKLFF

clone size: -
D gene: -
J gene: TRBJ1-3
V gene: TRBV28
CDR3 DNA: TGTGCCACACACAGTGGAAACACCATATATTTT
CDR3 protein: CATHSGNTIYF

clone size: -
D gene: -
J gene: TRBJ1-3
V gene: TRBV29-1
CDR3 DNA: TGCAGCGCCCAGACAGTCTCTGGAAACACCATATATTTT
CDR3 protein: CSAQTVSGNTIYF

clone size: -
D gene: TRBD1
J gene: TRBJ2-1
V gene: TRBV4-2
CDR3 DNA: TGTGCCAGCAGCTATACCGGGACAGTGGGTGAGCAGTTCTTC
CDR3 protein: CASSYTGTVGEQFF

clone size: -
D gene: -
J gene: TRBJ2-5
V gene: TRBV6-5
CDR3 DNA: TGTGCCAGCACGATTGAGAGGGGAGGAAGTGAGACCCAGTACTTC
CDR3 protein: CASTIERGGSETQYF

clone size: -
D gene: -
J gene: TRBJ1-4
V gene: TRBV28
CDR3 DNA: TGTGCCAGCGTGGTGGGTCTAGGCTCTGAAAAACTGTTTTTT
CDR3 protein: CASVVGLGSEKLFF

clone size: -
D gene: TRBD1
J gene: TRBJ1-2
V gene: TRBV6-5
CDR3 DNA: TGTGCCAGCTGGCCGGGACAGGAGACCTATGGCTACACCTTC
CDR3 protein: CASWPGQETYGYTF

clone size: few
D gene: TRBD2
J gene: TRBJ2-1
V gene: TRBV4-1
CDR3 DNA: TGCGCCAGCAGCCTCCCGACCAGCGGGAGTGAGCAGTTCTTC
CDR3 protein: CASSLPTSGSEQFF

clone size: few
D gene: TRBD1
J gene: TRBJ1-5
V gene: TRBV2
CDR3 DNA: TGTGCCAGCAGGACCGGGACAGGGAGCAATCAGCCCCAGCATTTT
CDR3 protein: CASRTGTGSNQPQHF

clone size: -
D gene: TRBD1
J gene: TRBJ2-4
V gene: TRBV2
CDR3 DNA: TGTGCCAGCGATCCCCTGACTGGGACAGGGGGTACGGCCAAAAACATTCAGTACTTC
CDR3 protein: CASDPLTGTGGTAKNIQYF

clone size: -
D gene: -
J gene: TRBJ2-2
V gene: TRBV6-5
CDR3 DNA: TGTGCCAGCAGTTCTTCAGGGGTAAACACCGGGGAGCTGTTTTTT
CDR3 protein: CASSSSGVNTGELFF

clone size: -
D gene: TRBD1
J gene: TRBJ1-6
V gene: TRBV7-2
CDR3 DNA: TGTGCCAGCAGGTCCACAAGGGACAGTCCTAATTCACCCCTCCACTTT
CDR3 protein: CASRSTRDSPNSPLHF

clone size: -
D gene: TRBD2
J gene: TRBJ2-1
V gene: TRBV4-1
CDR3 DNA: TGCGCCAGCAGCCCCCCCAGCGGGGGGGCCAAAAATGAGCAGTTCTTC
CDR3 protein: CASSPPSGGAKNEQFF

clone size: few
D gene: -
J gene: TRBJ2-5
V gene: TRBV7-7
CDR3 DNA: TGTGCTAGCAGCCTAGGGCGAAGCGACAGACAAGAGACCCAGTACTTC
CDR3 protein: CASSLGRSDRQETQYF

clone size: once
D gene: -
J gene: TRBJ2-3
V gene: TRBV28
CDR3 DNA: TGTGCCAGCAGAACAGGGACAGATACGCAGTATTTT
CDR3 protein: CASRTGTDTQYF

clone size: -
D gene: TRBD1
J gene: TRBJ1-1
V gene: TRBV2
CDR3 DNA: TGTGCCAGCAGCGTACAGGGGGGGCCAGCTTTCTTT
CDR3 protein: CASSVQGGPAFF

clone size: few
D gene: -
J gene: TRBJ1-2
V gene: TRBV3-1/TRBV3-2
CDR3 DNA: TGTGCCAGCAGCCAAGAGCCCGGTGGTGTCTACACCTTC
CDR3 protein: CASSQEPGGVYTF

clone size: -
D gene: -
J gene: TRBJ2-3
V gene: TRBV6-2/TRBV6-3
CDR3 DNA: TGTGCCAGCAGTTTAAGCGTACCTTTCACAGATACGCAGTATTTT
CDR3 protein: CASSLSVPFTDTQYF

clone size: -
D gene: -
J gene: TRBJ1-2
V gene: TRBV4-2
CDR3 DNA: TGTGCCAGCAGCCTAGACCGGACCCGGGGGTATGGCTACACCTTC
CDR3 protein: CASSLDRTRGYGYTF

clone size: few
D gene: -
J gene: TRBJ2-3
V gene: TRBV5-1
CDR3 DNA: TGCGCCAGCAGCTCCGGGACTTACACAGATACGCAGTATTTT
CDR3 protein: CASSSGTYTDTQYF

clone size: -
D gene: TRBD1
J gene: TRBJ2-1
V gene: TRBV10-3
CDR3 DNA: TGTGCCATCAGCGACCTGGACAGGGGCGATACTAATGAGCAGTTCTTC
CDR3 protein: CAISDLDRGDTNEQFF

clone size: -
D gene: -
J gene: TRBJ1-6
V gene: TRBV29-1
CDR3 DNA: TGCAGCGTTAGTGCGGGGGCGCATTCACCCCTCCACTTT
CDR3 protein: CSVSAGAHSPLHF

clone size: -
D gene: TRBD2
J gene: TRBJ2-1
V gene: TRBV9
CDR3 DNA: TGTGCCAGCAGCGCCCGACTAGCGGGAGGGCCCCAAACAACCTACAATGAGCAGTTCTTC
CDR3 protein: CASSARLAGGPQTTYNEQFF